The source of this TCR beta chain is a study of vaccination and CD4 T cells after COVID-19. Per the germline V gene, CDR1 is DFQATT and CDR2 is SNEGSKA (reference sequence). The CDR3 totals 15 residues. The V and J ends lost 0 bases and 0 bases respectively, with 11 bases between them. At the Johns Hopkins FTIC core, DNA taken from cultured CD4+ T cells was sequenced by way of the Oncomine TCR Beta short-read assay. TCRdb itself ran the PCR reads through MiXCR, one entry per CDR3 protein. The table has about 15,000 distinct CDR3 sequences, roughly 50% seen once. This clonotype was seen only a few times. The target antigen is unknown. Treatment defined: approximately nine-day PBMC culture with coronavirus spike peptide pools or control peptides (ViraFEST assay).

The TCR sequence derives from a human donor who had recovered from COVID-19. Sequencing used CD4+ T cells from blood, cultured in vitro, obtained before SARS-CoV-2 vaccination. This chain uses TRBV20-1 with TRBJ1-1; possible D gene TRBD1, 6 bases. The CDR3 is CSARDPRGVNTEAFF. CDR3 in DNA: TGCAGTGCTAGAGACCCCAGGGGTGTGAACACTGAAGCTTTCTTT.